This T cell receptor (beta chain) comes out of a study of shared clonotypes between healthy human individuals. For each subset, genomic DNA was distributed in equal portions over several immunoSEQ plates. This table comes from immunoSEQ multiplex PCR, and its TCRdb copy is limited to in-frame clones, with some not included. The top ten hold 0.057% of the sample, which has some 550,000 clones, approximately 97% seen once. This TCR came from a woman aged 25 to 45 in good health. Sequencing was performed on naive CD4+ T cells sorted from blood. Subset in this sample: CD45RA+ positively selected.

CDR3: CASSYGTGDYEQYF. For the CDR3, the DNA is TGCGCCAGCAGCTACGGGACAGGGGACTACGAGCAGTACTTC. The V gene is TRBV5-1, the J gene TRBJ2-7, with 10 bases identical to TRBD1. The CDR3 is made up of 14 amino acids. Per the germline V gene, CDR1 is SGHRS and CDR2 is YFSETQ. The V segment lost 3 bases and the J segment 3 bases; nucleotides outside the gene matches: 3.